What follows describes a single TCR beta chain. Germline values: CDR1 LGHDT, CDR2 YNNKEL (reference sequence). CDR3 length: 15 residues. Trimming shortened V by 1 base and J by 3 bases, and 12 bases separated the two germline ends. This entry is derived from a study of blood T cell repertoires in COVID-19. Clones were read by immunoSEQ multiplex PCR, and TCRdb kept only the in-frame ones, dropping some. Among roughly 200,000 clones, around 87% were seen once, and the ten largest hold more than 2.5%. The source is a man aged 55-75 years with acute or convalescent COVID-19. V is TRBV3-1 (or the pseudogene TRBV3-2) and J is TRBJ1-1; D gene ambiguous. Material for sequencing was peripheral blood. Here the CDR3 DNA reads TGTGCCAGCAGCCAAGGGGCGGGAGAGTACACTGAAGCTTTCTTT. Translation gives CASSQGAGEYTEAFF.